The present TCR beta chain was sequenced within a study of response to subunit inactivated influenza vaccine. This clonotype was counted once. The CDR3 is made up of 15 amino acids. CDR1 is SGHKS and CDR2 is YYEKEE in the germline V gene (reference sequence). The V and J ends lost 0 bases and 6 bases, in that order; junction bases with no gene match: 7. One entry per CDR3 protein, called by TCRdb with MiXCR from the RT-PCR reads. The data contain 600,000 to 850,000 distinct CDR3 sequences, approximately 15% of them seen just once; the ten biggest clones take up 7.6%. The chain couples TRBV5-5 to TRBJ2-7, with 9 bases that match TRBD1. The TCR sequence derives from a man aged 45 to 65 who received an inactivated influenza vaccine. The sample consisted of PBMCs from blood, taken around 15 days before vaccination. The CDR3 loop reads CASSLEGQGFFEQYF. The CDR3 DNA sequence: TGTGCCAGCAGCTTGGAGGGACAGGGTTTCTTCGAGCAGTACTTC.